Presented here are 9 T cell receptor beta chains from one specimen sequenced in a study of T cell responses to AZD1222 COVID-19 vaccine. Profiled with immunoSEQ multiplex PCR; TCRdb holds only in-frame clones, not every one. The sample includes 90,000 to 150,000 clones, 88% of them seen just once. Sequenced material: peripheral blood, taken on day 0 of AZD1222 vaccination. These receptors originate from an adult in good health.

The chain couples TRBV6-5 to TRBJ1-5; D unresolved. Trimming took off 6 bases at V and 8 bases at J, with 14 bases between the two ends. The CDR3 runs 13 residues. Germline values: CDR1 MNHEY, CDR2 SVGAGI. CDR3 residues: CASRDPGREPQHF. The CDR3 DNA sequence: TGTGCCAGCAGGGACCCCGGGAGGGAGCCCCAGCATTTT.

The chain recombines TRBV28 with TRBJ1-4, with D tentatively TRBD1 (6 bases). The CDR3 has 13 amino acids. Trimming took 6 bases from V and 8 from J, leaving 13 bases between them. Germline V gene lookup returns CDR1 MDHEN and CDR2 SYDVKM. The CDR3 nucleotides read TGTGCCAGCAGCCGACCGGGACAAGAAAAACTGTTTTTT. Translated, it gives CASSRPGQEKLFF.

The J gene is TRBJ1-1, the V gene TRBV12-2; the listed D gene, TRBD1, was not tested against the DNA. TRBV12-2 is given as a pseudogene. The CDR3 is 17 amino acids. This CDR3 reads CASRLPLYRGGGTEAFF. The DNA of the CDR3 is TGTGCAAGTCGCTTACCCTTATACAGGGGGGGAGGCACTGAAGCTTTCTTT.

This clone occurred once. The V call is TRBV24-1, the J call TRBJ2-7; 7 bases agree with TRBD1. Germline loops: CDR1 KGHDR, CDR2 SFDVKD. J was trimmed by 7 bases and V by 3 bases; bases with no gene match: 5. The CDR3 extends over 13 amino acids. CDR3 sequence: CATSDPDRIEQYF. The DNA of the CDR3 is TGTGCCACCAGTGATCCGGACAGGATAGAGCAGTACTTC.

V and J are TRBV28 and TRBJ1-6; D remains ambiguous. The CDR3 sequence is 13 residues long. The V end was cut by 6 bases, the J end by 10 bases, with 13 bases between. Germline assignment: CDR1 MDHEN and CDR2 SYDVKM. The DNA for the CDR3 is TGTGCCAGCAGGGGAGGGTTTCGGTCACCCCTCCACTTT. Its translation: CASRGGFRSPLHF.

The chain employs TRBV18 and TRBJ1-1; 7 bases fit TRBD1. V was clipped by 3 bases and J by 5 bases; unmatched bases: 9. Germline values: CDR1 KGHSH, CDR2 LQKENI. CDR3 length equals 15 residues. CDR3 nucleotides: TGTGCCAGCTCACCCGTTGAGGGGGCGCAGACTGAAGCTTTCTTT. It codes for CASSPVEGAQTEAFF.

This chain connects TRBV30 to TRBJ1-4; no definite D call. V was clipped by 4 bases and J by 5 bases, with 20 bases between them. This CDR3 comprises 16 residues. Germline lookup yields CDR1 GTSNPN and CDR2 SVGIG (reference sequence). CDR3: CAWTFGLQAENEKLFF. The DNA of the CDR3 is TGTGCCTGGACCTTTGGTTTGCAGGCCGAAAATGAAAAACTGTTTTTT.

The genes are TRBV24-1 and TRBJ1-4; TRBD1 matches 7 bases. After removal of 5 bases from V and 4 bases from J, the junction contained 6 bases not matched to a gene. The CDR3 sequence is 15 residues long. Germline values: CDR1 KGHDR, CDR2 SFDVKD. CDR3 DNA: TGTGCCACCAGTGCTAGGGACAGATTTAATGAAAAACTGTTTTTT. Amino acids: CATSARDRFNEKLFF.

This rearrangement joins TRBV11-2 to TRBJ1-4, with a weak D call TRBD1 (6 bases). CDR3 length equals 14 residues. V was cut by 4 bases and J by 8 bases, with 14 bases left in between. CDR1 and CDR2 from the germline V gene are SGHAT and FQNNGV. CDR3 coding DNA: TGTGCCAGCAGCTCCCGGGGGGCGGGCGAAAAACTGTTTTTT. Its protein product is CASSSRGAGEKLFF.